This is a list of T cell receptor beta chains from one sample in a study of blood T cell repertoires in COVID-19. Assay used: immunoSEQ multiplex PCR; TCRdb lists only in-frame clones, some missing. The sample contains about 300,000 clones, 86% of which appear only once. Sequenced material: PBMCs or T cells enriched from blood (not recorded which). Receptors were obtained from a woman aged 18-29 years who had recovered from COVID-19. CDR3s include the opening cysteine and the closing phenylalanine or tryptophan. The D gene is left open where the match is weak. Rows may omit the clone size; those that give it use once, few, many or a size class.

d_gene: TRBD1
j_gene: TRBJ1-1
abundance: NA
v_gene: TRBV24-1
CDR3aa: CATSDPHWTGDTEAFF
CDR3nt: TGTGCCACCAGTGATCCGCATTGGACAGGGGACACTGAAGCTTTCTTT

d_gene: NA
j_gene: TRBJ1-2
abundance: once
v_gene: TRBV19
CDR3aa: CASSTRQSPSKGYTF
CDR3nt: TGTGCCAGTAGTACCCGACAGTCTCCCTCGAAAGGCTACACCTTC

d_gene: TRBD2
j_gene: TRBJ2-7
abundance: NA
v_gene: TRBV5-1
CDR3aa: CASSSEPGLAEQYF
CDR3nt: TGCGCCAGCAGCTCGGAACCGGGACTAGCGGAGCAGTACTTC

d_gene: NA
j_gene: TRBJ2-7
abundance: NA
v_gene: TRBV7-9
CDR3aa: CASSFGQGPYEQYF
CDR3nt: TGTGCCAGCAGCTTCGGTCAGGGGCCCTACGAGCAGTACTTC

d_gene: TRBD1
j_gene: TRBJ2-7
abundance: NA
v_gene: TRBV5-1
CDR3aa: CASSPNRDRRSYEQYF
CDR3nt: TGCGCCAGCAGTCCGAACCGGGACAGGCGATCCTACGAGCAGTACTTC

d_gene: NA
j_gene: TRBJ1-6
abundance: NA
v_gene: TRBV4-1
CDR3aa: CASSQGRTRSSPLHF
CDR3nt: TGCGCCAGCAGCCAAGGTCGGACAAGGTCCTCACCCCTCCACTTT

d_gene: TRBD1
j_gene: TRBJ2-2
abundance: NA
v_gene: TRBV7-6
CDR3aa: CASSLGQGATSNTGELFF
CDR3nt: TGTGCCAGCAGCTTGGGACAGGGGGCCACTTCGAACACCGGGGAGCTGTTTTTT

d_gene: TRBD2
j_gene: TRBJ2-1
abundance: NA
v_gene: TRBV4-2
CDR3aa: CASSQDTSGNYNEQFF
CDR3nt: TGTGCCAGCAGCCAAGATACTAGCGGGAATTACAATGAGCAGTTCTTC

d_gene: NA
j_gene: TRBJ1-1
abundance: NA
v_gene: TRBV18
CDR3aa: CASSPSTDWHTEAFF
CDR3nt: TGTGCCAGCTCACCATCGACAGATTGGCACACTGAAGCTTTCTTT

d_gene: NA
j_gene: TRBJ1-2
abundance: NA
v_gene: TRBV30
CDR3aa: CAWSWTVTPTNYGYTF
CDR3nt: TGTGCCTGGAGCTGGACAGTTACCCCCACTAACTATGGCTACACCTTC

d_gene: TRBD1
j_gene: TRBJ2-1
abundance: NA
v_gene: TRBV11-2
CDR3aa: CASSLFQGAGDEQFF
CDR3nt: TGTGCCAGCAGCTTATTCCAGGGGGCAGGCGATGAGCAGTTCTTC

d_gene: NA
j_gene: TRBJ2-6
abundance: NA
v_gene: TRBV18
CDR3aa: CASSPETGASGANVLTF
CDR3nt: TGTGCCAGCTCACCAGAGACAGGCGCCTCTGGGGCCAACGTCCTGACTTTC

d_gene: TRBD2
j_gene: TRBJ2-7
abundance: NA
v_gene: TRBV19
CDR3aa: CASSRTSDNSYEQYF
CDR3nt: TGTGCCAGCTCAAGGACTAGCGACAACTCCTACGAGCAGTACTTC

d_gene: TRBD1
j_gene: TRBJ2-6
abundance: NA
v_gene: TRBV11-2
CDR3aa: CASSLEGTAYSGANVLTF
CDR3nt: TGTGCCAGCAGCTTAGAGGGGACAGCCTACTCTGGGGCCAACGTCCTGACTTTC

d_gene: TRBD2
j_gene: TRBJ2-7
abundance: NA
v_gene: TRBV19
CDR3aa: CASSINSGGYEQYF
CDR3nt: TGTGCCAGTAGTATAAATAGCGGGGGCTACGAGCAGTACTTC

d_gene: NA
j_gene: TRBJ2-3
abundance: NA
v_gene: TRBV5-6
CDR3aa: CASSFGTDTQYF
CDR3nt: TGTGCCAGCAGCTTCGGCACAGATACGCAGTATTTT

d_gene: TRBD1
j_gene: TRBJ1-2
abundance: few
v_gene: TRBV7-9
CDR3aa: CASSPGTGDYGYTF
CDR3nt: TGTGCCAGCAGCCCAGGGACAGGGGACTATGGCTACACCTTC

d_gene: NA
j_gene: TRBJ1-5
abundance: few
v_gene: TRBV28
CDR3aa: CASRGQRYQPQHF
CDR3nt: TGTGCCAGTCGAGGACAGAGATATCAGCCCCAGCATTTT

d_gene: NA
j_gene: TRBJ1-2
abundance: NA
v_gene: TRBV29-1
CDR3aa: CSVEGNSGRYGYTF
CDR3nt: TGCAGCGTTGAAGGAAACAGCGGGCGCTATGGCTACACCTTC

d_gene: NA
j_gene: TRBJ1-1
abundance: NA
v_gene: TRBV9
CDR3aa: CASSVATGINSAAFF
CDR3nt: TGTGCCAGCAGCGTAGCTACAGGGATCAACTCGGCAGCTTTCTTT

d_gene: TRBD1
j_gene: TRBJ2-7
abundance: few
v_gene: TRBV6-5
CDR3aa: CAGPGTGIENYEQYF
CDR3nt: TGTGCCGGTCCCGGGACAGGGATTGAGAACTACGAGCAGTACTTC

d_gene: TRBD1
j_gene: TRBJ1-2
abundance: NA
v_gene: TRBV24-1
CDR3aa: CATRVSGTGHGYIF
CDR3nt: TGTGCCACCAGAGTCTCCGGGACAGGGCATGGCTACATCTTC

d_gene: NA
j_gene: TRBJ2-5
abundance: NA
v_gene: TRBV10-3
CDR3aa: CASQVSGQETQYF
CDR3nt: TGTGCCAGTCAAGTGTCAGGTCAAGAGACCCAGTACTTC

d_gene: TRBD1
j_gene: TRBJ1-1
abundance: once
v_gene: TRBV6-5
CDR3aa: CASSPRDRATEAFF
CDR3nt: TGTGCCAGCAGTCCCCGGGACAGGGCCACTGAAGCTTTCTTT

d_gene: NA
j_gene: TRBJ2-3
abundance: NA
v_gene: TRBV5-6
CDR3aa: CASSLGGPYTTDTQYF
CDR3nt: TGTGCCAGCAGCTTGGGTGGGCCGTATACCACAGATACGCAGTATTTT

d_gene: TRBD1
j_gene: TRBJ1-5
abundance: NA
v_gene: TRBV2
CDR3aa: CASSLRGQGSNQPQHF
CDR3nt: TGTGCCAGCAGCCTCAGGGGACAGGGGAGCAATCAGCCCCAGCATTTT

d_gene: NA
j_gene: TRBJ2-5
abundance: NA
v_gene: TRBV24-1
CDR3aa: CATSDQQETQYF
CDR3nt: TGTGCCACCAGTGATCAACAAGAGACCCAGTACTTC

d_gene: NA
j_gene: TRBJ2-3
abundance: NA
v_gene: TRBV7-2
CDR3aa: CASSVQPGFTDTQYF
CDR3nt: TGTGCCAGCAGCGTACAACCGGGTTTCACAGATACGCAGTATTTT

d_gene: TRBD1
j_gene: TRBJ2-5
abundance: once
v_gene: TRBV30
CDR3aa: CAWSKTQGAKETQYF
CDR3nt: TGTGCCTGGTCCAAGACACAGGGGGCGAAAGAGACCCAGTACTTC

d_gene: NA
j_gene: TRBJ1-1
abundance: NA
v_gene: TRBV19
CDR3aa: CASRSDGHLNTEAFF
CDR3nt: TGTGCCAGTAGATCCGACGGACATCTGAACACTGAAGCTTTCTTT

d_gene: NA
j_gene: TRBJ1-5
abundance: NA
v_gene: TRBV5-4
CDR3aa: CASSLAGEGQPQHF
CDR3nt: TGTGCCAGCAGCTTGGCGGGGGAAGGGCAGCCCCAGCATTTT

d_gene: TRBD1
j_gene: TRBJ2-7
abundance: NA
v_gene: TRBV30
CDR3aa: CAWGWDRGNEQYF
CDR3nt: TGTGCCTGGGGGTGGGACAGGGGAAACGAGCAGTACTTC

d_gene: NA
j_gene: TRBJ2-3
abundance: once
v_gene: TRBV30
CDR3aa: CAWSSSGDTQYF
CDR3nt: TGTGCCTGGAGCTCCTCGGGAGATACGCAGTATTTT

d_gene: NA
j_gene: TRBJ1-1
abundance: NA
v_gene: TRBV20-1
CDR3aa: CSARTTAEAFF
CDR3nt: TGCAGTGCTAGGACAACAGCTGAAGCTTTCTTT

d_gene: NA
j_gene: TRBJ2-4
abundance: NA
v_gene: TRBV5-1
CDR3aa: CASSLNQGGKNIQYF
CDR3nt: TGCGCCAGCAGCTTGAATCAGGGAGGCAAAAACATTCAGTACTTC